The T cell receptor beta chain under discussion was sequenced for a study of shared clonotypes between healthy human individuals. All of the donors resided in Nashville, Tennessee, and each was a Caucasian adult. Assay: immunoSEQ multiplex PCR; the TCRdb copy retains only in-frame clones and omits some. This table holds some 500,000 clones, around 96% found once. Germline assignment: CDR1 SGHRS and CDR2 YFSETQ. The CDR3 sequence is 12 residues long. In regard to this clone: One end of the junction is discordant with germline, which a read error may explain.

The chain has TRBV5-1 and TRBJ2-2, with D uncertain. This TCR was recovered from a woman aged 30 to 39 in good health. The sequencing input was naive CD4+ T cells sorted from blood. Sample subset: CD45RA+ positively selected. CDR3 sequence reads: CASSPNAGELFF. In DNA, the CDR3 is TGCGCCAGCAGCCCGAACGCCGGGGAGCTGTTTTTT.